Presented here are 29 T cell receptor beta chains from one specimen sequenced in a study of siplizumab effects on memory and regulatory T cells. The repertoire was sequenced with immunoSEQ multiplex PCR; TCRdb's copy has only in-frame clones and lacks some. The data contain about 100,000 clones, about nine tenths of them seen just once; the ten biggest clones take up about 0.15%. The specimen was CD4+ T cells sorted from blood. These receptors were obtained from a human donor in good health.

The V call is TRBV6-6, the J call TRBJ2-5; the match to TRBD1 covers 8 bases. The V gene end was trimmed by 4 bases and the J gene end by 2 bases; junction bases not matched to a gene: 6. Per the germline V gene, CDR1 is MNHNY and CDR2 is SVGAGI (reference sequence). This CDR3 has 15 amino acids. This chain's CDR3 is CASSLNRDRQETQYF. DNA of the CDR3: TGTGCCAGCAGTTTAAACCGGGACAGGCAAGAGACCCAGTACTTC.

The rearrangement uses TRBV5-1 and TRBJ2-5; tentatively, D is TRBD1 (5 bases). Germline V lookup: CDR1 SGHRS, CDR2 YFSETQ. This CDR3 spans 14 amino acids. The V end lost 5 bases, the J end lost 3 bases, and 14 bases lay between the germline ends. CDR3 in DNA: TGCGCCAGCAGAATGGGGCCGGCAGAAGAGACCCAGTACTTC. Its translation: CASRMGPAEETQYF.

This clone was observed once. Relative to the germline gene, one junction end is altered; a read error may explain this. This sequence joins TRBV5-1 and TRBJ2-2, with D possibly being TRBD2 (6 bases). Germline V lookup: CDR1 SGHRS, CDR2 YFSETQ. The CDR3 contains 14 residues. The CDR3 region has the DNA TGCGCCAGCAGGTTGGCAGGAGGGACCGGGGAGCTGTTTTTT. This encodes CASRLAGGTGELFF.

The V gene is TRBV5-6, the J gene TRBJ2-2; possible D gene TRBD1, 7 bases. CDR1 SGHDT and CDR2 YYEEEE come from the germline V gene. The CDR3 is 15 amino acids. Deletions cut 2 bases from V and 4 bases from J, with 12 bases between. This chain's CDR3 is CASSFRQGGTGELFF. CDR3 nucleotides: TGTGCCAGCAGCTTTAGGCAGGGGGGCACCGGGGAGCTGTTTTTT.

This rearrangement joins TRBV7-2 to TRBJ2-4; D is possibly TRBD1 or TRBD2 (5 bases each). CDR1 and CDR2 (germline): SGHTA, FQGNSA. Trimming removed 5 bases from V and 0 bases from J, with 8 bases in between. The CDR3 sequence is 14 residues long. The CDR3 loop reads CASSVGTAKNIQYF. The CDR3 DNA reads TGTGCCAGCAGCGTTGGGACAGCCAAAAACATTCAGTACTTC.

The V call is TRBV19, the J call TRBJ2-7, with 11 positions matching TRBD1. CDR3 length: 14 residues. CDR1 and CDR2 (germline): LNHDA, SQIVND (reference sequence). The V and J ends lost 5 bases and 3 bases, in that order; junction bases with no gene match: 3. CDR3 nucleotide sequence: TGTGCCAGTAGTTTCGGGACAGGGGGCTACGAGCAGTACTTC. Translated, it gives CASSFGTGGYEQYF.

This clone was found once. The chain links TRBV13 to TRBJ1-3, with D possibly matching TRBD1 (5 bases). The CDR3 consists of 15 residues. Trimming removed 3 bases at V and 0 bases at J, with 9 bases between. Germline assignment: CDR1 PRHDT and CDR2 FYEKMQ (reference sequence). In DNA form, the CDR3 reads TGTGCCAGCAGCTTGACAGTAGACTCTGGAAACACCATATATTTT. Encoded protein: CASSLTVDSGNTIYF.

This clone was recorded once. The chain has TRBV7-2 and TRBJ1-3; D not certain. Germline values: CDR1 SGHTA, CDR2 FQGNSA. The CDR3 is made up of 13 amino acids. Deletions cut 7 bases from V and 0 bases from J, with 7 bases between. The CDR3 coding sequence is TGTGCCAGCAACCTTAACTCTGGAAACACCATATATTTT. Translating gives CASNLNSGNTIYF.

In its sample, this clone was seen a few times. This chain links TRBV6-6 with TRBJ1-6; no clear D gene. The germline V and J ends were trimmed by 6 bases and 6 bases, with 12 bases remaining between them. Germline CDR1 MNHNY, CDR2 SVGAGI (reference sequence). The CDR3 is made up of 14 amino acids. The CDR3, as DNA: TGTGCCAGCAGCCTCGAAGGGTCTAATTCACCCCTCCACTTT. Translation: CASSLEGSNSPLHF.

V gene TRBV4-1 combines with J gene TRBJ2-4; D gene unclear. Deletions cut 0 bases from V and 3 bases from J, with 9 bases between. CDR1 is MGHRA, CDR2 YSYEKL, per germline. The CDR3 is 15 amino acids. The chain's CDR3 is CASSQDRWDKNIQYF. The CDR3 DNA follows: TGCGCCAGCAGCCAAGATAGATGGGACAAAAACATTCAGTACTTC.

V gene TRBV29-1 combines with J gene TRBJ2-5; D is perhaps TRBD1 (5 bases). This CDR3 region has 12 residues. CDR1 SQVTM and CDR2 ANQGSEA come from the germline V gene. Between the trimmed V and J ends, which lost 7 bases and 1 base, there was a span of 10 bases. The CDR3 bases are TGCAGCGGAGCCGACAGCCAAGAGACCCAGTACTTC. Its translation is CSGADSQETQYF.

V usage is TRBV18 and J usage is TRBJ1-5, with 12 bases fitting TRBD1. With V trimmed by 9 bases and J by 2 bases, 11 bases remained unmatched. The length of the CDR3 is 17 residues. From germline, CDR1 is KGHSH and CDR2 LQKENI. The CDR3 DNA follows: TGTGCCAGTTCCCCGGGACAGGGGGCCTACGGCAATCAGCCCCAGCATTTT. It codes for CASSPGQGAYGNQPQHF.

This chain uses TRBV4-2 with TRBJ2-5, with TRBD1 matching over 9 bases. Germline CDR1 LGHNA, CDR2 YNFKEQ. The CDR3 loop spans 14 amino acids. J gave up 3 bases and V 6 bases, and 5 bases lay outside the gene matches. The CDR3 nucleotides read TGTGCCAGCAGTTCGACAGGGGGTAAAGAGACCCAGTACTTC. This encodes CASSSTGGKETQYF.

The chain combines TRBV7-2 with TRBJ1-4, with D hard to call. CDR1 and CDR2 from the germline V gene are SGHTA and FQGNSA. V lost 6 bases and J lost 7, with 21 bases in between. This CDR3 contains 16 residues. CDR3 sequence: CASRNQAASRGEKLFF. The CDR3 DNA is TGTGCCAGCAGAAATCAGGCAGCGTCACGGGGTGAAAAACTGTTTTTT.

This chain connects TRBV27 to TRBJ1-3; tentative D call: TRBD1 (5 bases). The CDR3 is 17 residues long. V shed 4 bases and J shed 0 bases, with 16 bases lying between them. Per germline, CDR1 MNHEY and CDR2 SMNVEV (reference sequence). The CDR3 reads CASSSSVTAFSGNTIYF. In nucleotides, the CDR3 is TGTGCCAGCAGTTCTAGTGTGACAGCCTTCTCTGGAAACACCATATATTTT.

The gene calls are TRBV7-3 and TRBJ1-2; maybe TRBD1 (5 bases). Trimming shortened V by 5 bases and J by 2 bases, and 9 bases separated the two germline ends. Germline V gene data show CDR1 as SGHTA and CDR2 as FQGTGA. This CDR3 has 13 residues. CDR3 nucleotide sequence: TGTGCCAGCAGCCTCGACAGCAACTATGGCTACACCTTC. Its translation is CASSLDSNYGYTF.

V gene TRBV6-6 combines with J gene TRBJ1-2, with D unclear. The CDR3 runs to 12 residues. Deletions cut 4 bases from V and 8 bases from J, with 11 bases between. CDR1 MNHNY and CDR2 SVGAGI come from the germline V gene (reference sequence). The CDR3 coding sequence is TGTGCCAGCAGTTTCCCGATGGAGGGCTACACCTTC. As protein: CASSFPMEGYTF.

The rearrangement links TRBV28 to TRBJ2-7; D not resolved. Trimming took off 4 bases at V and 5 bases at J, with 9 bases between the two ends. The V gene's germline CDR1 is MDHEN and CDR2 SYDVKM. This CDR3 is built from 12 residues. The CDR3 region has the DNA TGTGCCAGCAGTTCCTGGTTAGACGAGCAGTACTTC. Protein sequence: CASSSWLDEQYF.

This clone has only one observation. The rearrangement links TRBV7-9 to TRBJ2-6, with D possibly matching TRBD2 (6 bases). This CDR3 contains 18 residues. Germline CDR1 is SEHNR and CDR2 is FQNEAQ (reference sequence). Trimming stripped 7 bases from V and 0 bases from J, with 19 bases between. The DNA for the CDR3 is TGTGCCAGCAAATGGGACTGGCAGACTTACTCTGGGGCCAACGTCCTGACTTTC. Amino acid sequence: CASKWDWQTYSGANVLTF. Complete variable domain (other parts from reference TRBV7-9 and TRBJ2-6): DTGVSQNPRHKITKRGQNVTFRCDPISEHNRLYWYRQTLGQGPEFLTYFQNEAQLEKSRLLSDRFSAERPKGSFSTLEIQRTEQGDSAMYLCASKWDWQTYSGANVLTFGAGSRLTVL.

The chain carries TRBV7-9 and TRBJ1-3; possible D gene TRBD1, 5 bases. There are 15 residues in the CDR3. V was pared by 6 bases and J by 4 bases, with 16 bases between. Germline-derived CDR1 and CDR2 are SEHNR and FQNEAQ (reference sequence). The CDR3 sequence: CASRPLRGPGNTIYF. CDR3 sequence (DNA): TGTGCCAGCAGACCACTAAGGGGTCCCGGAAACACCATATATTTT.

The chain uses TRBV15 and TRBJ1-6, with unresolved D. Trimming shortened V by 5 bases and J by 10 bases, and 18 bases separated the two germline ends. Germline V CDR1 and CDR2: LNHNV, YYDKDF (reference sequence). The CDR3 covers 15 residues. DNA of the CDR3: TGTGCCACCAGCTACACAGACGGCTTACGGTCACCCCTCCACTTT. This translates into CATSYTDGLRSPLHF.

The chain joins TRBV7-2 to TRBJ2-7, with D perhaps TRBD1 (6 bases). Deletions cut 5 bases from V and 6 bases from J, with 11 bases between. There are 12 residues in the CDR3. CDR1 and CDR2 from the germline V gene are SGHTA and FQGNSA. This CDR3 reads CASSRRTVEQYF. CDR3 bases: TGTGCCAGCAGCCGTCGGACAGTCGAGCAGTACTTC.

The chain has TRBV6-5 and TRBJ1-5; 8 bases line up with TRBD1. The CDR3 is made up of 14 amino acids. Per germline, CDR1 MNHEY and CDR2 SVGAGI. V was clipped by 6 bases and J by 2 bases; unmatched bases: 3. CDR3 DNA: TGTGCCAGCAGCTACAGGGGGGGCAATCAGCCCCAGCATTTT. Translated: CASSYRGGNQPQHF.

The chain couples TRBV28 to TRBJ2-2; D gene unclear. Germline CDR1 MDHEN, CDR2 SYDVKM. V lost 3 bases to trimming and J lost 7 bases, with 12 bases between them. The CDR3 consists of 14 residues. The CDR3 region has the DNA TGTGCCAGCAGTTTGGGTGGGAACGGCGGGGAGCTGTTTTTT. It encodes CASSLGGNGGELFF.

This clone was picked up a small number of times. The chain has TRBV5-1 and TRBJ1-5, with D uncertain. Germline CDR1 reads SGHRS; CDR2 reads YFSETQ. The CDR3 contains 15 residues. V lost 0 bases to trimming and J lost 6 bases, with 13 bases between them. CDR3 sequence: CASSLGETEGQPQHF. The CDR3 region has the DNA TGCGCCAGCAGCTTGGGTGAGACGGAAGGTCAGCCCCAGCATTTT. The whole variable domain, filled in from reference TRBV5-1 and TRBJ1-5, reads KAGVTQTPRYLIKTRGQQVTLSCSPISGHRSVSWYQQTPGQGLQFLFEYFSETQRNKGNFPGRFSGRQFSNSRSEMNVSTLELGDSALYLCASSLGETEGQPQHFGDGTRLSIL.

The rearrangement links TRBV10-3 to TRBJ1-2, with no clear D. This CDR3 has 13 residues. CDR1 is ENHRY and CDR2 is SYGVKD in the germline V gene. V lost 3 bases, J lost 0 bases, and 5 bases lay in between. The CDR3 DNA reads as TGTGCCATCAGTGAAGGTCCTAACTATGGCTACACCTTC. Its translation is CAISEGPNYGYTF.

The J gene is TRBJ2-5, the V gene TRBV6-5; D tentatively fits TRBD1 or TRBD2 (5 bases each). Germline assignment: CDR1 MNHEY and CDR2 SVGAGI. V was shortened by 1 base and J by 2 bases, with 11 bases between the two germline ends. The CDR3 runs to 15 residues. The CDR3 here is CASSYFGGGQETQYF. DNA for the CDR3: TGTGCCAGCAGTTACTTTGGGGGTGGACAAGAGACCCAGTACTTC.

The rearrangement uses TRBV6-4 and TRBJ2-1; 10 nucleotides line up with TRBD1. This CDR3 is 16 amino acids long. V trimming: 4 bases; J trimming: 1 base; junction bases outside the gene matches: 4. The V gene's germline CDR1 is MRHNA and CDR2 SNTAGT. The DNA of the CDR3 is TGTGCCAGCAGTGGAAGACAGGGGGCTTCCTACAATGAGCAGTTCTTC. Translating gives CASSGRQGASYNEQFF.

The chain couples TRBV6-5 to TRBJ1-3, with D hard to call. The germline gives CDR1 MNHEY, CDR2 SVGAGI. The CDR3 runs 14 residues. V was clipped by 7 bases and J by 6 bases, with 16 bases between them. Here the CDR3 DNA reads TGTGCCAGCACCTCCCTAATCAAAACAAACACCATATATTTT. It translates to CASTSLIKTNTIYF.